These T cell receptor beta chains were read from a single sample in a study of tumor and adjacent non-tumor tissue in lung cancer. Via MiXCR, TCRdb re-called the multiplex PCR reads, giving one row per CDR3 protein. The repertoire holds some 95,000 distinct CDR3 sequences, around three quarters seen once, with approximately 28% in the top ten. The sample taken for sequencing was distant non-tumor lung tissue. The receptors were sampled from a man aged 55-75 years with small cell lung cancer. The CDR3 runs from the conserved cysteine through the conserved F or W. The order of the fields is CDR3 DNA, CDR3 protein, J gene, V gene, D gene. A D gene is named only where the DNA matches it firmly.

TGTGCCAGCAGTACCCCGGGACACCTCCGAGAGATCCAGTACTTC CASSTPGHLREIQYF TRBJ2-5 TRBV6-1 -
TGTGCCAGTAAGATAGCGGGAGCCCTTATGGAGAAGTACTTC CASKIAGALMEKYF TRBJ2-7 TRBV6-2/TRBV6-3 TRBD2
TGCAGCGTTGTGGGGTGGCAAACGCAATATTTT CSVVGWQTQYF TRBJ2-3 TRBV29-1 -
TGTGCCAGCAACCAAGGACCTGAAGCTTTATTT CASNQGPEALF TRBJ1-1 TRBV4-2 -
TGCAGCGTCGCTGGGGTAGGGGGCGCTAGCACAGATACGCAGCATTTT CSVAGVGGASTDTQHF TRBJ1-5 TRBV29-1 TRBD1
TGTGCCAGCCACCGACTAGTGGGAGCAGATACTGAGTATTTT CASHRLVGADTEYF TRBJ2-3 TRBV11-2 -
TGTGCCTGGGACAGGGGCGAAGATACGCGGTATTTT CAWDRGEDTRYF TRBJ2-3 TRBV30 TRBD1
TGTGCTAGCAACAGCGGGAGTTCATACGAGCAGTACTTC CASNSGSSYEQYF TRBJ2-7 TRBV6-2/TRBV6-3 TRBD2
TGCAGCGTTGAATGGGGGGTGTTTGGAAACACCATATATTTT CSVEWGVFGNTIYF TRBJ1-3 TRBV29-1 -
TGCAGCGCTACTCCCGGGACGGGGCCTACCTACGAAGAGTACTTC CSATPGTGPTYEEYF TRBJ2-7 TRBV29-1 -
TGCAGCGCCCTGGACGCTTCCTACGAGCAGTACTTC CSALDASYEQYF TRBJ2-7 TRBV29-1 -
TGTGTCATCAGCTTAGAGAGGACGACCTACAATGAGCAATTCTTC CVISLERTTYNEQFF TRBJ2-1 TRBV11-1 -
TGTGCCAGCGGACAGACGCGGGGCGGAGAGCAGTTATTC CASGQTRGGEQLF TRBJ2-1 TRBV6-5 -
TGTGCCAGCGGCTTAACAGGGGGCGTGGGTAGGAAGACTGAAACTTTCTTT CASGLTGGVGRKTETFF TRBJ1-1 TRBV11-2 TRBD1
TGCGCCAGCACTAACCGGAGGGCCAGAACCGGGGAGCTGTTTTTT CASTNRRARTGELFF TRBJ2-2 TRBV6-5 -
TGTGTCAGCAGCCCGACATATGGCGAGCAGTACTTC CVSSPTYGEQYF TRBJ2-7 TRBV11-2 -
TGCGCCGGCAGTTTAGTTTACGGCGCATCGAACACCGGGGAGCTGTTTTTT CAGSLVYGASNTGELFF TRBJ2-2 TRBV12-3/TRBV12-4 -
TGCAGTGCTATTTCGTGGGACGGCGTCCAACAGGAGACCCAGTACTTC CSAISWDGVQQETQYF TRBJ2-5 TRBV20-1 -